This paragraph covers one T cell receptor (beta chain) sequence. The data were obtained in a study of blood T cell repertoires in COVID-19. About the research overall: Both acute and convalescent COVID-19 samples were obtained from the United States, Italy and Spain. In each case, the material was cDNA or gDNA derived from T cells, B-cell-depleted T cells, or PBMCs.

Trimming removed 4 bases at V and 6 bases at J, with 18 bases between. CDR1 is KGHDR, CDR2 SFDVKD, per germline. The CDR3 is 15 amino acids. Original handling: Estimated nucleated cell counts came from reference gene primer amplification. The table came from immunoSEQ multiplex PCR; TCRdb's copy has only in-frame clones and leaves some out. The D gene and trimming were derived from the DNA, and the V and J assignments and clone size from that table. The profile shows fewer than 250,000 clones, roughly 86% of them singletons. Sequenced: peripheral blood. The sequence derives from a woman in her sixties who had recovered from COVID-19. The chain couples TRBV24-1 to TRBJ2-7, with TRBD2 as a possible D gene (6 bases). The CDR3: CATSDPPGERTEQYF. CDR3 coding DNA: TGTGCCACCAGTGACCCGCCGGGGGAGCGCACCGAGCAGTACTTC.